This TCR beta chain comes out of a study of CD8 T cells in ankylosing spondylitis. Study-wide points: For ankylosing spondylitis blood, a TCR beta motif of seven to nine highly homologous variants appeared characteristic.

This CDR3 spans 12 amino acids. V dropped 7 bases and J dropped 2 bases, with 12 bases sitting between them. Germline values: CDR1 SQVTM, CDR2 ANQGSEA. TCRdb analysed the 5' RACE reads with MiXCR anew, one entry per CDR3 protein. The top ten hold 0.51% of the sample, which has 750,000 to 850,000 distinct CDR3 sequences, 12% seen once. This clonotype was observed at least ten times. Its matching antigen is unknown. The sequence derives from a male donor with ankylosing spondylitis. Sample: blood, either unsorted or a sorted T cell fraction (not recorded which). J is TRBJ2-7 and V is TRBV29-1, with D tentatively TRBD1 or TRBD2 (5 bases each). This CDR3 reads CSAGPGPYEQYF. The CDR3 DNA follows: TGCAGCGCCGGCCCGGGGCCCTACGAGCAGTACTTC.